The 20 T cell receptor beta chains presented below share a single source sample, sequenced in a study of T cell repertoires in cytomegalovirus infection. Their cognate antigens are unknown. TCRdb called the reads again in MiXCR, with one record for every CDR3 protein. The top ten clones hold about 20% of a sample with around 300,000 distinct CDR3 sequences, less than 25% of them seen once. The sequenced sample was cultured PBMCs, obtained from culture after CMV antigen stimulation. These receptor sequences come from a human donor in good health (CMV status not recorded). Some clones in this sample may be carry-over from other donors' samples.

The table lists this clonotype with many counts. The chain is built from TRBV7-8 and TRBJ1-5, with a weak D call TRBD1 (5 bases). Germline lookup yields CDR1 SGHVS and CDR2 FQNEAQ. V gave up 5 bases and J gave up 3 bases, with 11 bases separating them. The CDR3 is 14 residues long. For the CDR3, the DNA is TGTGCCAGCAGCGGGGACGGAGACAATCAGCCCCAGCATTTT. Its translation is CASSGDGDNQPQHF.

This clonotype was recorded at least ten times. Germline and junction disagree at one end, which may indicate a read error. V usage is TRBV7-2 and J usage is TRBJ2-3; 8 bases match TRBD2. There are 13 residues in the CDR3. The germline V gene encodes CDR1 SGHTA and CDR2 FQGNSA. CDR3 in DNA: TGTGCCAGCAGCTTAGTTCTGCGGGAGGTCTTCAGGTTT. It codes for CASSLVLREVFRF.

Many counts were recorded for this clonotype. The V and J genes are TRBV7-2 and TRBJ2-2, with a weak D call TRBD2 (6 bases). Between the trimmed V and J ends, which lost 0 bases and 1 base, there was a span of 6 bases. The germline V gene encodes CDR1 SGHTA and CDR2 FQGNSA. This CDR3 is 15 amino acids long. CDR3 nucleotide sequence: TGTGCCAGCAGCTTAGCTAGCGGGAACACCGGGGAGCTGTTTTTT. Translation gives CASSLASGNTGELFF.

This chain links TRBV2 with TRBJ1-4; 9 nucleotides match TRBD1. The CDR3 totals 15 residues. Germline CDR1 is SNHLY and CDR2 is FYNNEI. The junction had 6 bases not matched to a gene; V was cut back by 3 bases and J by 7 bases. The CDR3 DNA reads as TGTGCCAGCAGTGAGGACAGGGGTACGGGTGAAAAACTGTTTTTT. Translated: CASSEDRGTGEKLFF.

This clonotype was counted ten times or more. The rearrangement links TRBV7-2 to TRBJ2-5; 8 bases map to TRBD2. Germline V gene data show CDR1 as SGHTA and CDR2 as FQGNSA. The CDR3 sequence is 17 residues long. With V trimmed by 2 bases and J by 5 bases, 13 bases remained unmatched. Here the CDR3 reads CASSLRGNRGGFETQYF. The CDR3 nucleotides are TGTGCCAGCAGCTTAAGGGGGAACCGGGGGGGATTCGAGACCCAGTACTTC.

The chain combines TRBV11-2 with TRBJ2-5; 13 bases agree with TRBD2. Germline V CDR1 and CDR2: SGHAT, FQNNGV. V lost 1 base, J lost 2 bases, and 4 bases stayed unmatched. There are 17 residues in the CDR3. This CDR3 is CASSLGLAGGSQETQYF. CDR3 in DNA: TGTGCCAGCAGCTTAGGACTAGCGGGGGGTTCACAAGAGACCCAGTACTTC.

In this sample, this clonotype turned up a few times. The rearrangement uses TRBV5-4 and TRBJ1-2; tentative D call: TRBD1 (5 bases). Trimming removed 6 bases from V and 0 bases from J, with 15 bases in between. The germline CDR1 and CDR2 sequences are SGHNT and YYREEE (reference sequence). This CDR3 is built from 15 residues. CDR3 loop: CASTPGRQPNYGYTF. CDR3 bases: TGTGCCAGCACCCCCGGGAGACAGCCTAACTATGGCTACACCTTC. Filled out from reference TRBV5-4 and TRBJ1-2, the complete variable domain reads ETGVTQSPTHLIKTRGQQVTLRCSSQSGHNTVSWYQQALGQGPQFIFQYYREEENGRGNFPPRFSGLQFPNYSSELNVNALELDDSALYLCASTPGRQPNYGYTFGSGTRLTVV.

This clonotype was found many times. The genes are TRBV7-8 and TRBJ2-7; 14 bases are a match to TRBD2. Germline V gene sequence: CDR1 SGHVS, CDR2 FQNEAQ. The CDR3 spans 16 residues. Germline trimming cut 4 bases from V and 2 bases from J; bases unmatched to any gene: 4. This CDR3 is CASSSGTSGRPYEQYV. For the CDR3, the DNA is TGTGCCAGCAGCTCAGGGACTAGCGGGAGACCCTACGAGCAGTACGTC.

This clonotype has a count of ten or more. The V and J genes are TRBV7-9 and TRBJ2-1; no clear D gene. CDR3 size: 16 residues. CDR1 is SEHNR, CDR2 FQNEAQ, per germline (reference sequence). The V end was cut by 5 bases, the J end by 5 bases, with 19 bases between. The CDR3 reads CASSPPAYNENNEQFF. The DNA of the CDR3 is TGTGCCAGCAGCCCCCCGGCTTACAACGAAAACAATGAGCAGTTCTTC.

The genes are TRBV11-3 and TRBJ2-5; the match to TRBD2 covers 12 bases. V gave up 5 bases and J gave up 6 bases; unmatched junction bases: 7. The CDR3 has 15 residues. The germline gives CDR1 SGHNT, CDR2 YENEEA. CDR3 sequence (DNA): TGTGCCAGCAGCCTTGGACTAGCGGGAATAAAGACCCAGTACTTC. Protein product: CASSLGLAGIKTQYF. The variable domain in full, with the rest retrieved from reference TRBV11-3 and TRBJ2-5, is EAGVVQSPRYKIIEKKQPVAFWCNPISGHNTLYWYLQNLGQGPELLIRYENEEAVDDSQLPKDRFSAERLKGVDSTLKIQPAELGDSAVYLCASSLGLAGIKTQYFGPGTRLLVL.

The table lists this clonotype with many counts. This chain joins TRBV19 and TRBJ2-3; D ambiguous. From germline, CDR1 is LNHDA and CDR2 SQIVND (reference sequence). V lost 5 bases, J lost 1 base, and 4 bases lay in between. The CDR3 length is 12 residues. CDR3 nucleotides: TGTGCCAGTAGTCAAGGCACAGATACGCAGTATTTT. It is translated as CASSQGTDTQYF.

The chain links TRBV19 to TRBJ1-1; possible D gene TRBD1, 6 bases. The V gene lost 9 bases and the J gene lost 5 bases, with 16 bases spanning the gap. This CDR3 region has 13 residues. Germline-derived CDR1 and CDR2 are LNHDA and SQIVND (reference sequence). CDR3 amino acids: CASRRQGRTEAFF. The CDR3 DNA sequence: TGTGCCAGCAGGAGGCAGGGGAGGACTGAAGCTTTCTTT.

This clonotype was counted a few times. The chain combines TRBV7-2 with TRBJ2-7; D is undetermined. The CDR3 is made up of 12 amino acids. In germline, CDR1 is SGHTA, CDR2 FQGNSA. Trimming took 5 bases from V and 7 from J, leaving 12 bases between them. DNA of the CDR3: TGTGCCAGCAGCCCAGCATTGGGAGAGCAGTACTTC. Protein: CASSPALGEQYF.

There are a few counts of this clonotype. The J gene is TRBJ1-2, the V gene TRBV7-9; unclear D gene. Between the trimmed V and J ends, which lost 0 bases and 7 bases, there was a span of 9 bases. Germline V gene data show CDR1 as SEHNR and CDR2 as FQNEAQ (reference sequence). The CDR3 spans 13 residues. CDR3 sequence (DNA): TGTGCCAGCAGCTTAGCCCCGGGCATTGGCTACACCTTC. Its translation: CASSLAPGIGYTF.

The chain is built from TRBV5-4 and TRBJ1-3; D remains ambiguous. The germline V and J ends were trimmed by 0 bases and 0 bases, with 10 bases remaining between them. CDR3 length: 16 residues. The germline gives CDR1 SGHNT, CDR2 YYREEE (reference sequence). CDR3 protein: CASSLDTHGSGNTIYF. CDR3 in DNA: TGTGCCAGCAGCTTGGACACCCACGGCTCTGGAAACACCATATATTTT.

This clonotype was seen at least ten times. The chain has TRBV7-2 and TRBJ1-2; D unclear. Germline V gene data show CDR1 as SGHTA and CDR2 as FQGNSA. CDR3 size: 13 residues. V lost 2 bases and J lost 6, with 10 bases in between. As DNA, the CDR3 is TGTGCCAGCAGCTTAAGTCAGAGAAATGGCTACACCTTC. Its translation: CASSLSQRNGYTF.

This clonotype was picked up a small number of times. The chain combines TRBV28 with TRBJ2-3; tentative D call: TRBD2 (6 bases). Germline V lookup: CDR1 MDHEN, CDR2 SYDVKM. The CDR3 is made up of 13 amino acids. With 6 bases removed from V and 6 bases from J, the gap between germline ends came to 13 bases. CDR3 bases: TGTGCCAGCAGCCGGGCTAGCGAGGATACGCAGTATTTT. Its translation is CASSRASEDTQYF.

This clonotype appeared many times. The genes are TRBV10-3 and TRBJ2-5; D remains unclear. V was shortened by 2 bases and J by 2 bases, with 6 bases between the two germline ends. CDR1 ENHRY and CDR2 SYGVKD come from the germline V gene. There are 13 residues in the CDR3. The CDR3 region has the DNA TGTGCCATCAGTGAGGGGTTTCAAGAGACCCAGTACTTC. Protein product: CAISEGFQETQYF.

The chain joins TRBV7-9 to TRBJ1-1; 8 bases line up with TRBD1. The CDR3 has 14 amino acids. Germline CDR1 and CDR2: SEHNR and FQNEAQ (reference sequence). Losses at the gene ends were 4 bases for V and 7 bases for J; bases not matched to a gene: 8. The CDR3 loop is CASSSDRGFGEAFF. The CDR3 DNA reads TGTGCCAGCAGCTCCGACAGGGGCTTTGGTGAAGCTTTCTTT.

The chain employs TRBV7-2 and TRBJ2-1; 7 bases are a match to TRBD2. Germline V CDR1 and CDR2: SGHTA, FQGNSA. CDR3 length: 15 residues. J was trimmed by 8 bases and V by 5 bases; bases with no gene match: 12. DNA of the CDR3: TGTGCCAGCAGCGGGGGAGCGGGATTGGTCTATGAGCAGTTCTTC. The encoded protein is CASSGGAGLVYEQFF.